Below, 9 T cell receptor beta chains from the same sample are listed, as sequenced in a study of cytomegalovirus exposure and HLA in healthy donors. A multiplex PCR was run with 60 Vbeta primers and 13 Jbeta primers. The repertoire was sequenced with immunoSEQ multiplex PCR; TCRdb's copy has only in-frame clones and lacks some. There are under 200,000 clones in the sample; over 60% occur only once, and 3.1% lies in the top ten. The specimen sequenced was PBMCs. The receptor source for this set is a woman aged 40 to 55 in good health and CMV-seronegative.

The chain carries TRBV2 and TRBJ2-3, with 8 nucleotides matching TRBD2. Germline V gene lookup returns CDR1 SNHLY and CDR2 FYNNEI. J was trimmed by 1 base and V by 5 bases; bases with no gene match: 5. This CDR3 contains 15 residues. CDR3 protein: CASSMLAGRTDTQYF. The CDR3 nucleotides read TGTGCCAGCAGTATGCTAGCGGGTCGCACAGATACGCAGTATTTT.

The genes are TRBV5-5 and TRBJ2-1; 10 nucleotides agree with TRBD2. The CDR3 runs 15 residues. The trim removed 0 bases at V and 4 bases at J, leaving 1 base unmatched. The germline V gene encodes CDR1 SGHKS and CDR2 YYEKEE (reference sequence). The CDR3 reads CASSLGTSGYNEQFF. CDR3 in DNA: TGTGCCAGCAGCTTGGGGACTAGCGGATACAATGAGCAGTTCTTC.

The genes are TRBV29-1 and TRBJ1-1, with D possibly TRBD1 on 6 matching bases. The V gene lost 7 bases and the J gene lost 8 bases, with 14 bases spanning the gap. Germline V gene data show CDR1 as SQVTM and CDR2 as ANQGSEA. This CDR3 is 11 amino acids long. CDR3 DNA sequence: TGCAGCGCAGAACCGGGGGGCGAAGCTTTCTTT. This encodes CSAEPGGEAFF.

V and J are TRBV25-1 and TRBJ1-4, with D possibly matching TRBD1 (6 bases). The CDR3 covers 17 residues. CDR1 MGHDK and CDR2 SYGVNS come from the germline V gene. Deletions cut 8 bases from V and 4 bases from J, with 23 bases between. The CDR3 DNA follows: TGTGCCAGCGCTAGAACCCTCCAGGACAGCGGTAATGAAAAACTGTTTTTT. Its protein is CASARTLQDSGNEKLFF.

This chain connects TRBV29-1 to TRBJ1-5; 9 bases align to TRBD1. CDR1 and CDR2 (germline): SQVTM, ANQGSEA. V lost 6 bases to trimming and J lost 6 bases; unmatched junction nucleotides: 6. This CDR3 is built from 13 residues. This CDR3 reads CSVVDRGGQPQHF. The CDR3 coding sequence is TGCAGCGTCGTGGACAGGGGAGGTCAGCCCCAGCATTTT.

The rearrangement uses TRBV28 and TRBJ2-7; the D gene is possibly TRBD1 (6 bases). The CDR3 has 15 residues. V was clipped by 7 bases and J by 2 bases, with 18 bases between them. Per germline, CDR1 MDHEN and CDR2 SYDVKM. The CDR3 here is CASNPGTQEAYEQYF. As DNA, the CDR3 is TGTGCCAGCAATCCCGGGACACAAGAGGCCTACGAGCAGTACTTC.

This chain joins TRBV27 and TRBJ1-2; D perhaps matches TRBD1 (6 bases). Trimming shortened V by 5 bases and J by 4 bases, and 29 bases separated the two germline ends. Per germline, CDR1 MNHEY and CDR2 SMNVEV (reference sequence). The CDR3 runs 19 residues. The CDR3 protein is CASSRIQGTPSARSYGYTF. The CDR3 bases are TGTGCCAGCAGTAGGATACAGGGTACACCTTCAGCCCGCAGCTATGGCTACACCTTC.

The chain has TRBV6-5 and TRBJ1-1; the D gene is possibly TRBD1 (6 bases). Germline CDR1 and CDR2: MNHEY and SVGAGI. Trimming took 6 bases from V and 3 from J, leaving 17 bases between them. The CDR3 covers 15 residues. CDR3 in DNA: TGTGCCAGCAGCACGGGGGGGGCCTTCGACACTGAAGCTTTCTTT. It encodes CASSTGGAFDTEAFF.

This rearrangement joins TRBV9 to TRBJ1-2; 8 bases line up with TRBD1. Losses at the gene ends were 1 base for V and 2 bases for J; bases not matched to a gene: 10. In germline, CDR1 is SGDLS, CDR2 YYNGEE. The CDR3 spans 17 residues. The CDR3, as DNA: TGTGCCAGCAGCGTAAATCCGGGACAGGAGAGAAACTATGGCTACACCTTC. Protein: CASSVNPGQERNYGYTF.